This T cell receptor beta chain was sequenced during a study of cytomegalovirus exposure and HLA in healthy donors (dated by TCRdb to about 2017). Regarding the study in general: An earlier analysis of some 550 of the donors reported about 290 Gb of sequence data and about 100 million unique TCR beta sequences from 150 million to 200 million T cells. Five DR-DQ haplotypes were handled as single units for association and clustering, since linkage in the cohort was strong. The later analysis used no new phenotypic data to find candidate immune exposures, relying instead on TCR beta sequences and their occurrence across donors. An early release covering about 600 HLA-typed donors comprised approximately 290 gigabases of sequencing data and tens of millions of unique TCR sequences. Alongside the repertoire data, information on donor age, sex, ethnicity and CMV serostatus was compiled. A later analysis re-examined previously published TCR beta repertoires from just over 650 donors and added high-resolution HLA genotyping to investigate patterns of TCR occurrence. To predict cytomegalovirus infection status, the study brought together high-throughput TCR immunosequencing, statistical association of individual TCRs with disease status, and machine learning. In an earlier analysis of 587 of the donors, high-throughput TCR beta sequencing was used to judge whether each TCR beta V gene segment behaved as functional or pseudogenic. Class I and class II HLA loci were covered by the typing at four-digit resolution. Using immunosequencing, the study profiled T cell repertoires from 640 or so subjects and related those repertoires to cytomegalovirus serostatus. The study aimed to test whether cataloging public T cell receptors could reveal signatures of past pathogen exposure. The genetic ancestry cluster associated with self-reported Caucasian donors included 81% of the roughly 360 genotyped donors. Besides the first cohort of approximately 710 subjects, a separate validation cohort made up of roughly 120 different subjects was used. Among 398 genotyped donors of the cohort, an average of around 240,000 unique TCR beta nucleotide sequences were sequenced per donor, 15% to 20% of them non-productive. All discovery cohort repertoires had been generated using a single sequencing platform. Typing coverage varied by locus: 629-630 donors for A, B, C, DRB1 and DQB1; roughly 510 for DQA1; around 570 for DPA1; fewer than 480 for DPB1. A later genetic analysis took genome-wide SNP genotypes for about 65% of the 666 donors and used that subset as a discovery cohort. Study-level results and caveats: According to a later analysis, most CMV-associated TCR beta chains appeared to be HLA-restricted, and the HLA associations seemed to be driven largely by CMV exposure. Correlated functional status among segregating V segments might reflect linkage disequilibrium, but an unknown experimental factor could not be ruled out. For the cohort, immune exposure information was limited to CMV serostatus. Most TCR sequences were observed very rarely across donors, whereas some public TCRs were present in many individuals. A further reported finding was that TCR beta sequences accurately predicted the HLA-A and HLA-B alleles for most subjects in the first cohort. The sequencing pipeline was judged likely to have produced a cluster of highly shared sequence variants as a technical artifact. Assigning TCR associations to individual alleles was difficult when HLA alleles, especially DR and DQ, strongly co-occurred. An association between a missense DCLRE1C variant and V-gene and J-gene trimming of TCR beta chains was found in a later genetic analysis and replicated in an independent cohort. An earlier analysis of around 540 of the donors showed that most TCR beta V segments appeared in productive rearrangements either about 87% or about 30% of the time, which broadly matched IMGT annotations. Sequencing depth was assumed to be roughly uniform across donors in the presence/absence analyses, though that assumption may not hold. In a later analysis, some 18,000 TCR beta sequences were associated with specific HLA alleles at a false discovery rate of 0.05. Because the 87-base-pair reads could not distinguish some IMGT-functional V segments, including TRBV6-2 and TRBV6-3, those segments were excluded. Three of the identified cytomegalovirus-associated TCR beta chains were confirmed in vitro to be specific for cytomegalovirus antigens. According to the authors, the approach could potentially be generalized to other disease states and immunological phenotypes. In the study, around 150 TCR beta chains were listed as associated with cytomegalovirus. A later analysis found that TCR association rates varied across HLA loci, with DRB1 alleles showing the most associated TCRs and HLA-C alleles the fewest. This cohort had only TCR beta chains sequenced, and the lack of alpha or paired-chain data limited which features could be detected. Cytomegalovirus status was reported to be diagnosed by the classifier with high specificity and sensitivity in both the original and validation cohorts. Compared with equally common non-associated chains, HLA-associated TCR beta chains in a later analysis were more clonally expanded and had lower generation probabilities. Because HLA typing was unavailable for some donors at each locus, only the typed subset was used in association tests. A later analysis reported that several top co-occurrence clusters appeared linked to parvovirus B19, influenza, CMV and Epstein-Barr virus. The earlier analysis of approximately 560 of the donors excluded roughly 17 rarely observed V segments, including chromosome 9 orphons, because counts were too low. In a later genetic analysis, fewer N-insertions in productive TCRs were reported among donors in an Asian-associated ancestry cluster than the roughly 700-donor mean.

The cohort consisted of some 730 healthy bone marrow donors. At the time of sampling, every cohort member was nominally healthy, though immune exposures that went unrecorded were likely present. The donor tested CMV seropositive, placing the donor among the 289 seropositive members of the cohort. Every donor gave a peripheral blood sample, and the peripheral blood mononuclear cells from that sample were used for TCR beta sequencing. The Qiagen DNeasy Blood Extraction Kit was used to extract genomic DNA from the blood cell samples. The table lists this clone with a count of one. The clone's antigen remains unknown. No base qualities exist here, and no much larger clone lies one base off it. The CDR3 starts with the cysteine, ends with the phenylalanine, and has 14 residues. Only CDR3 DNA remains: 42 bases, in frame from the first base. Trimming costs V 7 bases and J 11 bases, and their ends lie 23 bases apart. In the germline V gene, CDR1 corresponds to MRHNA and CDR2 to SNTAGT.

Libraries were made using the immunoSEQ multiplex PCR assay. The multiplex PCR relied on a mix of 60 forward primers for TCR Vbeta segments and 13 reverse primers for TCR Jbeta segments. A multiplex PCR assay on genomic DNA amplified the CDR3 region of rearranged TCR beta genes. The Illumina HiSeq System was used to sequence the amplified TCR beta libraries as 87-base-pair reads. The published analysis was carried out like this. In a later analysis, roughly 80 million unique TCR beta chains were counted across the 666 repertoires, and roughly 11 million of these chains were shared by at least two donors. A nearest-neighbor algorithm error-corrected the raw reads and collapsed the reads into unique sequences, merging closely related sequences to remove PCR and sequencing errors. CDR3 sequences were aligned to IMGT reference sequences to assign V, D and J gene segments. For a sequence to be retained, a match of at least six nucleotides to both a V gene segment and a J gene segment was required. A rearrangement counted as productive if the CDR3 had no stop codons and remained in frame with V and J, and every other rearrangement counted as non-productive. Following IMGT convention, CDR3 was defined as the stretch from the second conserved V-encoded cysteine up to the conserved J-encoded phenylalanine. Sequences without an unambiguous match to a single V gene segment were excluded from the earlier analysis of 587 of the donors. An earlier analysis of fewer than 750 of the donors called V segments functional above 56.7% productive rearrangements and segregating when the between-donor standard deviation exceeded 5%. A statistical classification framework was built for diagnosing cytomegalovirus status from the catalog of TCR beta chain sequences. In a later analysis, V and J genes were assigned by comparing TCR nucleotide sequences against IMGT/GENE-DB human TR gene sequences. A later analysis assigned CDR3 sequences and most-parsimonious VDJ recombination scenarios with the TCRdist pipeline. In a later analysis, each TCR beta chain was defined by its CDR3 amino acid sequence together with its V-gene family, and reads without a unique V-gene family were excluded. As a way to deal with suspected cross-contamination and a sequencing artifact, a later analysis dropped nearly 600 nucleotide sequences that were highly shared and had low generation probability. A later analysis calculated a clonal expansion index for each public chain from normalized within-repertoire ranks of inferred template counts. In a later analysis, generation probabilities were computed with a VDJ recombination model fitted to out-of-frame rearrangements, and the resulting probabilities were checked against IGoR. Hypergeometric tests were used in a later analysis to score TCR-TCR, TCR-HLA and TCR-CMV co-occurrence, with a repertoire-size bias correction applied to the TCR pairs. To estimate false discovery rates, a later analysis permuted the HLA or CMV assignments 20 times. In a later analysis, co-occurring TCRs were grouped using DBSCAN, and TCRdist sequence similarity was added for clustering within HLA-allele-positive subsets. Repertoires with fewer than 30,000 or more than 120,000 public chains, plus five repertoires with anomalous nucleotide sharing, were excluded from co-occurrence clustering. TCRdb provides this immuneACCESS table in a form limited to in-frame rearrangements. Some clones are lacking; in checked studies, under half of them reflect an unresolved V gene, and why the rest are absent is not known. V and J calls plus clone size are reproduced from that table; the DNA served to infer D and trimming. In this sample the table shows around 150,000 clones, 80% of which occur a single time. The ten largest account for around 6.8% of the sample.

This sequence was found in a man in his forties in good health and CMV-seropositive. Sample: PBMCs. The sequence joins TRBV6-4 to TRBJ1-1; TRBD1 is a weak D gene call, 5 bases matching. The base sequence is TGTGCCAGCACCTCCCCCTTAGGGGCAGGCCGCGCTTTCTTT. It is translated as CASTSPLGAGRAFF.